A selection of T cell receptor beta chains follows, all from one sample in a study of metastatic and nonmetastatic thyroid tumors. TCRdb reanalyzed the PCR reads with MiXCR. The sample carries about 30,000 clones, about 4.1% recorded once. Sequencing used blood. The receptors were sampled from a female donor with papillary thyroid cancer or a benign thyroid nodule (not recorded which). Some clones in this sample may be carry-over from other donors' samples. The CDR3 runs from the conserved cysteine through the conserved F or W. Fields, in order: J gene, D gene, clone size, V gene, CDR3 DNA, CDR3 protein. D genes are given only for firm matches. Clone size is given for some rows only: seen once, a few or many times, or a class if the clone is expanded.

j_gene: TRBJ1-1
d_gene: .
abundance: many
v_gene: TRBV2
CDR3nt: TGTGCCAGCAGTTTGGGACGGCTGAACACTGAAGCTTTCTTT
CDR3aa: CASSLGRLNTEAFF

j_gene: TRBJ2-5
d_gene: .
abundance: many
v_gene: TRBV2
CDR3nt: TGTGCCAGCAGGGAAACAGGGCCCCAAGAGACCCAGTACTTC
CDR3aa: CASRETGPQETQYF

j_gene: TRBJ1-5
d_gene: .
abundance: many
v_gene: TRBV4-1
CDR3nt: TGCGCCAGCAGCCAAGATCGGGCCAGAGGGAGCAATCAGCCCCAGCATTTT
CDR3aa: CASSQDRARGSNQPQHF

j_gene: TRBJ1-1
d_gene: .
abundance: many
v_gene: TRBV5-1
CDR3nt: TGCGCCAGCAGCTCTACAGGGCTGAACACTGAAGCTTTCTTT
CDR3aa: CASSSTGLNTEAFF

j_gene: TRBJ1-4
d_gene: .
abundance: many
v_gene: TRBV6-1
CDR3nt: TGTGCCAGCAGTCCCCGAAGGGCGGGGGAAAAACTGTTTTTT
CDR3aa: CASSPRRAGEKLFF

j_gene: TRBJ2-1
d_gene: .
abundance: few
v_gene: TRBV6-1
CDR3nt: TGTGCCAGCAGTCCCGCGGTGAGGGGGAACGAGCAGTTCTTC
CDR3aa: CASSPAVRGNEQFF

j_gene: TRBJ2-7
d_gene: .
abundance: few
v_gene: TRBV20-1
CDR3nt: TGCAGTGCTAGTGGGGGGATGGGCGAGCAGTACTTC
CDR3aa: CSASGGMGEQYF

j_gene: TRBJ2-4
d_gene: .
abundance: many
v_gene: TRBV7-2
CDR3nt: TGTGCCAGCAGCCCCGGACGGACTCTAGCCAAAAACATTCAGTACTTC
CDR3aa: CASSPGRTLAKNIQYF

j_gene: TRBJ2-2
d_gene: .
abundance: .
v_gene: TRBV10-3
CDR3nt: TGTGCCATCTTCGGGGAAATCTCGAACACCGGGGAGCTGTTTTTT
CDR3aa: CAIFGEISNTGELFF

j_gene: TRBJ1-5
d_gene: .
abundance: many
v_gene: TRBV20-1
CDR3nt: TGCAGTGCTAGGCGGGACAACGATCAGCCCCAGCATTTT
CDR3aa: CSARRDNDQPQHF

j_gene: TRBJ2-7
d_gene: TRBD1
abundance: many
v_gene: TRBV4-1
CDR3nt: TGCGCCAGCAGCCAAGACCCCTACAGGGGATCGTCCTACGAGCAGTACTTC
CDR3aa: CASSQDPYRGSSYEQYF

j_gene: TRBJ1-1
d_gene: .
abundance: many
v_gene: TRBV7-9
CDR3nt: TGTGCCAGCAGCTTAGCCAGGGTGAACACTGAAGCTTTCTTT
CDR3aa: CASSLARVNTEAFF

j_gene: TRBJ1-6
d_gene: .
abundance: few
v_gene: TRBV27
CDR3nt: TGTGCCAGCAGTGGGACACCGTATAATTCACCCCTCCACTTT
CDR3aa: CASSGTPYNSPLHF

j_gene: TRBJ2-2
d_gene: .
abundance: .
v_gene: TRBV28
CDR3nt: TGTGCCAGCAGTTTAGCCGGTCTTAACACCGGGGAGCTGTTTTTT
CDR3aa: CASSLAGLNTGELFF

j_gene: TRBJ2-3
d_gene: .
abundance: many
v_gene: TRBV5-1
CDR3nt: TGCGCCAGCAGCTTGGGCGACAGTCGCACAGATACGCAGTATTTT
CDR3aa: CASSLGDSRTDTQYF

j_gene: TRBJ1-1
d_gene: .
abundance: .
v_gene: TRBV6-9
CDR3nt: TGTGCCAGCAGTTCGTTGTCGGTACATGAGACTGAAGCTTTCTTT
CDR3aa: CASSSLSVHETEAFF

j_gene: TRBJ2-1
d_gene: TRBD1
abundance: many
v_gene: TRBV9
CDR3nt: TGTGCCAGCAGCGTAGCTACAGACAGGGGGCCTCAGTTCTTC
CDR3aa: CASSVATDRGPQFF

j_gene: TRBJ2-3
d_gene: .
abundance: few
v_gene: TRBV11-2
CDR3nt: TGTGCCAGCAGCTCTAATCCCAGGATGCTGACAGATACGCAGTATTTT
CDR3aa: CASSSNPRMLTDTQYF